Shown below are 31 T cell receptor beta chains from a single sample sequenced in a study of CXCR3-negative and CXCR3-positive naive CD8 T cells. General study results and limits: Greater hydrophobicity was found in TRB CDR3s of CXCR3-positive naive cells than of CXCR3-negative naive cells.

Each TRB cDNA library was prepared by 5' RACE (with UMI labels). TCRdb reprocessed the 5' RACE reads and keeps a single row for each CDR3 protein, giving no DNA. The sample holds some 53,000 distinct CDR3 sequences. Their target antigens are unknown. The specimen sequenced was naive CXCR3+ CD8+ T cells from blood. Regarding subset: CD45RO-CCR7+CD27+CD95- naive CD8+ T cells expressing CXCR3 (TNR3+). The receptors stem from a human donor in good health. Some clones in this sample may be carry-over from other donors' samples.

The V call is TRBV11-2, the J call TRBJ1-5; TCRdb lists TRBD1, though no DNA is available to test this call. Germline-derived CDR1 and CDR2 are SGHAT and FQNNGV. The CDR3 contains 16 residues. The CDR3 loop reads CASSSTGDEEAEPQHF.

This chain's CDR3 is CSVTQGGTGELFF. V usage is TRBV29-1 and J usage is TRBJ2-2. This CDR3 is 13 amino acids long. Germline V lookup: CDR1 SQVTM, CDR2 ANQGSEA.

The genes are TRBV7-8 and TRBJ2-5; the TCRdb D gene call, TRBD1, has no DNA to confirm it. Germline lookup yields CDR1 SGHVS and CDR2 FQNEAQ. The CDR3 runs 11 residues. CDR3 sequence: CASSLDPGQYF.

The chain joins TRBV4-3 to TRBJ1-1; TCRdb returns TRBD1, unconfirmable since there is no DNA. This CDR3 region has 14 residues. Per the germline V gene, CDR1 is LGHNA and CDR2 is YSLEER. The CDR3 is CASSPPGTNTEAFF.

The genes are TRBV7-9 and TRBJ1-1; as DNA is missing, the TRBD1 call by TCRdb cannot be tested. The germline V gene has CDR1 SEHNR and CDR2 FQNEAQ (reference sequence). The CDR3 consists of 14 residues. CDR3 loop: CASSPDRGRTEAFF.

This chain links TRBV6-5 with TRBJ2-7. The germline CDR1 and CDR2 sequences are MNHEY and SVGAGI. There are 13 residues in the CDR3. The chain's CDR3 is CASAGVAPYEQYF.

This rearrangement joins TRBV15 to TRBJ1-1; TCRdb picks TRBD1, but there is no DNA to check that call. CDR1 is LNHNV and CDR2 is YYDKDF in the germline V gene (reference sequence). The CDR3 runs 14 residues. Here the CDR3 reads CATSWGGWNTEAFF.

The genes are TRBV5-5 and TRBJ2-7; the TCRdb D gene call, TRBD2, has no DNA to confirm it. In germline, CDR1 is SGHKS, CDR2 YYEKEE (reference sequence). This CDR3 is 15 amino acids long. The CDR3 loop is CASSLEGTSTYEQYF. Complete variable domain (other parts from reference TRBV5-5 and TRBJ2-7): DAGVTQSPTHLIKTRGQQVTLRCSPISGHKSVSWYQQVLGQGPQFIFQYYEKEERGRGNFPDRFSARQFPNYSSELNVNALLLGDSALYLCASSLEGTSTYEQYFGPGTRLTVT.

The chain is built from TRBV18 and TRBJ1-2; no DNA is available, so the TRBD1 call from TCRdb remains unchecked. The CDR3 covers 16 residues. Germline values: CDR1 KGHSH, CDR2 LQKENI. CDR3 loop: CASSPGSGEANYGYTF.

The CDR3 loop is CSARETLFGNEQFF. The genes are TRBV20-1 and TRBJ2-1. Germline lookup yields CDR1 DFQATT and CDR2 SNEGSKA (reference sequence). CDR3 length equals 14 residues.

The chain combines TRBV25-1 with TRBJ2-7. The CDR3 has 14 residues. CDR1 is MGHDK, CDR2 SYGVNS, per germline. CDR3: CASSDAQLYYEQYF.

V usage is TRBV12-3 or TRBV12-4 and J usage is TRBJ2-1; TCRdb names TRBD2, which stays unverified in the absence of DNA. There are 15 residues in the CDR3. Here the CDR3 reads CASSWSGRVTMTQFF.

The rearrangement links TRBV5-1 to TRBJ2-7. CDR1 and CDR2 from the germline V gene are SGHRS and YFSETQ. The CDR3 consists of 14 residues. The CDR3 is CASSLEVGAYEQYF.

This chain joins TRBV7-9 and TRBJ2-1; TCRdb outputs TRBD1, but without DNA this stays unchecked. This CDR3 is 14 amino acids long. CDR1 and CDR2 from the germline V gene are SEHNR and FQNEAQ (reference sequence). The CDR3 is CASSPETGSNEQFF. Based on the CDR3 plus reference TRBV7-9 and TRBJ2-1, the full variable domain is DTGVSQNPRHKITKRGQNVTFRCDPISEHNRLYWYRQTLGQGPEFLTYFQNEAQLEKSRLLSDRFSAERPKGSFSTLEIQRTEQGDSAMYLCASSPETGSNEQFFGPGTRLTVL.

The chain links TRBV4-3 to TRBJ2-7. This CDR3 spans 14 amino acids. Per the germline V gene, CDR1 is LGHNA and CDR2 is YSLEER. CDR3 region: CASSQEGRADEQYF.

CDR3 sequence: CASKGGKHGYTF. V gene TRBV25-1 combines with J gene TRBJ1-2; there is no DNA to check the TCRdb D call of TRBD1. The CDR3 length is 12 residues. Germline V CDR1 and CDR2: MGHDK, SYGVNS.

This clonotype is labeled medium-sized based on frequency. V gene TRBV29-1 combines with J gene TRBJ2-1; the D call from TCRdb, TRBD2, cannot be confirmed without DNA. Germline lookup yields CDR1 SQVTM and CDR2 ANQGSEA. CDR3 size: 14 residues. This CDR3 reads CSVRTSGGYNEQFF.

The gene calls are TRBV12-3 or TRBV12-4 and TRBJ1-2; the TRBD1 assignment by TCRdb is unverifiable without DNA. CDR3 length: 16 residues. The CDR3 region is CASRTDREIHNYGYTF.

The chain employs TRBV7-9 and TRBJ2-7. Germline V gene data show CDR1 as SEHNR and CDR2 as FQNEAQ (reference sequence). The CDR3 runs 13 residues. The CDR3 region is CASSPFAGYEQYF.

The rearrangement joins TRBV7-9 to TRBJ2-1; absent DNA, TCRdb's TRBD1 call cannot be checked. Germline V gene data show CDR1 as SEHNR and CDR2 as FQNEAQ (reference sequence). This CDR3 contains 15 residues. Here the CDR3 reads CASSTHVTGTHEQFF.

J is TRBJ2-7 and V is TRBV19; as DNA is missing, the TRBD1 call by TCRdb cannot be tested. CDR1 and CDR2 from the germline V gene are LNHDA and SQIVND (reference sequence). The CDR3 has 15 amino acids. The CDR3: CASSRRTGEFDEQYF.

This CDR3 is CASSSQGYGYTF. The chain links TRBV7-9 to TRBJ1-2; the D gene TCRdb calls, TRBD1, cannot be checked with no DNA. This CDR3 is 12 amino acids long. Germline-derived CDR1 and CDR2 are SEHNR and FQNEAQ (reference sequence).

The chain links TRBV4-2 to TRBJ2-6; TCRdb outputs TRBD1, but without DNA this stays unchecked. In germline, CDR1 is LGHNA, CDR2 YNFKEQ. The CDR3 length is 16 residues. The CDR3: CASSQETASGANVLTF.

This sequence joins TRBV4-3 and TRBJ1-1; TCRdb's D call of TRBD1 is untestable without DNA. The CDR3 length is 14 residues. CDR1 and CDR2 (germline): LGHNA, YSLEER. The CDR3 here is CASSHATGFTEAFF.

The chain links TRBV6-6 to TRBJ2-7; checking the TCRdb D call of TRBD2 is not possible without DNA. This CDR3 region has 13 residues. The germline gives CDR1 MNHNY, CDR2 SVGAGI (reference sequence). The CDR3 sequence: CASIYSGGTEQYF.

The chain uses TRBV4-3 and TRBJ2-2. CDR1 and CDR2 (germline): LGHNA, YSLEER. CDR3 length equals 14 residues. The CDR3: CASSRQGSTGELFF.

The V call is TRBV25-1, the J call TRBJ1-4; without DNA, the TCRdb call of TRBD1 cannot be checked. This CDR3 spans 15 amino acids. Germline V CDR1 and CDR2: MGHDK, SYGVNS. This chain's CDR3 is CASSDNRAANEKLFF.

The V gene is TRBV6-5, the J gene TRBJ2-1. The CDR3 sequence is 14 residues long. Germline V lookup: CDR1 MNHEY, CDR2 SVGAGI. CDR3 protein: CASRPVNSYNEQFF.

This chain uses TRBV7-2 with TRBJ1-1. The CDR3 has 13 residues. Germline V lookup: CDR1 SGHTA, CDR2 FQGNSA. This chain's CDR3 is CASSLADGTEAFF. Together with reference TRBV7-2 and TRBJ1-1, the CDR3 gives the full variable domain: GAGVSQSPSNKVTEKGKDVELRCDPISGHTALYWYRQSLGQGLEFLIYFQGNSAPDKSGLPSDRFSAERTGGSVSTLTIQRTQQEDSAVYLCASSLADGTEAFFGQGTRLTVV.

The chain employs TRBV28 and TRBJ2-5; the D gene TCRdb calls, TRBD2, cannot be checked with no DNA. This CDR3 is 18 amino acids long. CDR1 is MDHEN and CDR2 is SYDVKM in the germline V gene. This chain's CDR3 is CASSLGLRLAGGQETQYF.

The chain joins TRBV10-3 to TRBJ2-7; TCRdb returns TRBD1, unconfirmable since there is no DNA. This CDR3 contains 14 residues. CDR1 and CDR2 from the germline V gene are ENHRY and SYGVKD. The CDR3 sequence is CAINSGTGIHEQYF.